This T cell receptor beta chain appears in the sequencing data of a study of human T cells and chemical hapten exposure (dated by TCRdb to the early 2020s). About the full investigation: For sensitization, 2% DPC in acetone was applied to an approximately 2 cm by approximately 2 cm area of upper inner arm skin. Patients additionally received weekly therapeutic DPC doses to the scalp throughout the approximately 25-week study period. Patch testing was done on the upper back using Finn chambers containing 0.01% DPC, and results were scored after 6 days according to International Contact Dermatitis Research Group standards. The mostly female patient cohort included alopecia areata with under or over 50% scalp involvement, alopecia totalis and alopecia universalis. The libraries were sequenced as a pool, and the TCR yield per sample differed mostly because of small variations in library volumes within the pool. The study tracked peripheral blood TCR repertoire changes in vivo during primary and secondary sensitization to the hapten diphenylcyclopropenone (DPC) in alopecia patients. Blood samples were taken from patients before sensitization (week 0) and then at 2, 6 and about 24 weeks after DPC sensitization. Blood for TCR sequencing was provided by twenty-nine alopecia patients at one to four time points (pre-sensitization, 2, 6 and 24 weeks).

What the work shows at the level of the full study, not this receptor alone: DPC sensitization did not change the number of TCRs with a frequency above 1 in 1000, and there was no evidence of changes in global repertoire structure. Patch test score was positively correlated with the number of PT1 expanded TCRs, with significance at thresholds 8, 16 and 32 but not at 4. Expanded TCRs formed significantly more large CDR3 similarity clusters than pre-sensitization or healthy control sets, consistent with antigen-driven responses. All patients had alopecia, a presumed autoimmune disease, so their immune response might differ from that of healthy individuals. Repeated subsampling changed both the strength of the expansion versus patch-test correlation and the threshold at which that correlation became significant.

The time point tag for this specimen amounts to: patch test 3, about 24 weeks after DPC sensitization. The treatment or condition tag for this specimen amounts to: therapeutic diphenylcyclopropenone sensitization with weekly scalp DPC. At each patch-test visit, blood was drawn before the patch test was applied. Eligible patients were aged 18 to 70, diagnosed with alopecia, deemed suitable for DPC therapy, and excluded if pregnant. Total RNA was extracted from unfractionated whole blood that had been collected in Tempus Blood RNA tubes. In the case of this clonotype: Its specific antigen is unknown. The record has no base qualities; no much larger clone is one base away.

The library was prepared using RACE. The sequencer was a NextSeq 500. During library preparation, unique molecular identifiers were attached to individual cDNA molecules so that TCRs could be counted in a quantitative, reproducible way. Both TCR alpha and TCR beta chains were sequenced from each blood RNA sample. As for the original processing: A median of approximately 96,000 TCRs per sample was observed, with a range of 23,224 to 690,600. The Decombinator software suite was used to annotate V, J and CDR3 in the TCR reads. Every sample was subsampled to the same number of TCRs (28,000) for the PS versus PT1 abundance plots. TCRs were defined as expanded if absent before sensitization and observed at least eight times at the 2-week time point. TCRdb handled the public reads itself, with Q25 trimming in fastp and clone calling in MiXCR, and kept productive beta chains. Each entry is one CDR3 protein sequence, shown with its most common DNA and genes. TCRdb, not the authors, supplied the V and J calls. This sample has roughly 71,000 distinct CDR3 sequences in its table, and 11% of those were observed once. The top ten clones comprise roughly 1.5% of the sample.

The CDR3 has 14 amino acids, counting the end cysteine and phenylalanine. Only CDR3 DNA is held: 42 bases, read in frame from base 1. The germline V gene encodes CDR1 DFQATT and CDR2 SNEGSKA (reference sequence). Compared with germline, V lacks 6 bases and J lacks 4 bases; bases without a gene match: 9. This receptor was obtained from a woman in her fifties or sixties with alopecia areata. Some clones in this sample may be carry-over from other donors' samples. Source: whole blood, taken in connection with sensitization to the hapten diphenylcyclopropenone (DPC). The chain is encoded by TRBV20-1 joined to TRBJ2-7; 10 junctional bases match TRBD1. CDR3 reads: CSALPGQGIYEQYF. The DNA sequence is TGCAGTGCGCTACCGGGACAGGGGATTTACGAGCAGTACTTC.